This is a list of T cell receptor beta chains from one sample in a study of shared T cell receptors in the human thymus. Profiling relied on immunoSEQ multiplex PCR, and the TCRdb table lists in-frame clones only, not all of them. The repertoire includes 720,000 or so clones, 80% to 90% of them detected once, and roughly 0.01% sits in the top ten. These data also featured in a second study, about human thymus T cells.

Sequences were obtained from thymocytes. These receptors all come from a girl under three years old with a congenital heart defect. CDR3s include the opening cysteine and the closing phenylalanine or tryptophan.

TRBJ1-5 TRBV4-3 CASSQDRTANQPQHF
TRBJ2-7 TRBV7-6 CASSPGPLTRTGHPYEQYF
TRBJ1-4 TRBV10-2 CASSESRDSFNEKLFF
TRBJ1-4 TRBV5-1 CASSLEVVQGLGKLFF
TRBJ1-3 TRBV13 CASSLGGPGGGNTIYF
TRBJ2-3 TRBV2 CASSESARGGAGDTQYF
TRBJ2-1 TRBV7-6 CASSLGSGGLGSYNEQFF
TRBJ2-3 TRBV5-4 CASSLLQYSTDTQYF
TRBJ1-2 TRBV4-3 CASSQSTAHGYTF
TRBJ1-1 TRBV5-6 CASSAARWMNTEAFF